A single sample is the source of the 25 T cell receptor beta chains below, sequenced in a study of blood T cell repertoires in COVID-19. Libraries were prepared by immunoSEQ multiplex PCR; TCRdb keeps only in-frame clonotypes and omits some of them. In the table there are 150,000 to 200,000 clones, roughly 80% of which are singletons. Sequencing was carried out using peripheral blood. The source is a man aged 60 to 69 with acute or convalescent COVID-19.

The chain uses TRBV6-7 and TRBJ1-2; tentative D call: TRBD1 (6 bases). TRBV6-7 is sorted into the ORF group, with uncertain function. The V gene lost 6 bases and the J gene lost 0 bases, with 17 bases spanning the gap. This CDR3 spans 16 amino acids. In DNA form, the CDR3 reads TGTGCCAGCAGGGCCATCCAGGGGACGGCTAACTATGGCTACACCTTC. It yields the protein CASRAIQGTANYGYTF.

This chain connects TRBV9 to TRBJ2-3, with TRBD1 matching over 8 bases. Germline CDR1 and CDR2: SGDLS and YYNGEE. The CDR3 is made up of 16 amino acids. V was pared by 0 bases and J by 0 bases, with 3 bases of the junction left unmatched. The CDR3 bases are TGTGCCAGCAGCGTAGGAACAGGGGGGAGCACAGATACGCAGTATTTT. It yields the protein CASSVGTGGSTDTQYF. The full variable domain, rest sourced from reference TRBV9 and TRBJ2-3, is DSGVTQTPKHLITATGQRVTLRCSPRSGDLSVYWYQQSLDQGLQFLIQYYNGEERAKGNILERFSAQQFPDLHSELNLSSLELGDSALYFCASSVGTGGSTDTQYFGPGTRLTVL.

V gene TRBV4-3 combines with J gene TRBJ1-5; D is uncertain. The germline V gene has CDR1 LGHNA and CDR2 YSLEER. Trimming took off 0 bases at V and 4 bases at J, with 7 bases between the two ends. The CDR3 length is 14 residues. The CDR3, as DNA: TGCGCCAGCAGCCAAGACAGCGGAAATCAGCCCCAGCATTTT. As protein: CASSQDSGNQPQHF.

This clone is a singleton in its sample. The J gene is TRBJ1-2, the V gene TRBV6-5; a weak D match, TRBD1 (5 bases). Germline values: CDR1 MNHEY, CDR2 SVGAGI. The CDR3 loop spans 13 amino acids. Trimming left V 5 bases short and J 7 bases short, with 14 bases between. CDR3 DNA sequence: TGTGCCAGCAGTCCTTCCCAGGGTGGTGGCTACACCTTC. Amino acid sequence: CASSPSQGGGYTF.

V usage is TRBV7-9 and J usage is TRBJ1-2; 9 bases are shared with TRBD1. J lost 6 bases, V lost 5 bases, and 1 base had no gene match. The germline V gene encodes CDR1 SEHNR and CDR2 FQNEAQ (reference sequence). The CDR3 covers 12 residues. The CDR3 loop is CASSRTGDGYTF. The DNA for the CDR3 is TGTGCCAGCAGCCGGACAGGGGATGGCTACACCTTC.

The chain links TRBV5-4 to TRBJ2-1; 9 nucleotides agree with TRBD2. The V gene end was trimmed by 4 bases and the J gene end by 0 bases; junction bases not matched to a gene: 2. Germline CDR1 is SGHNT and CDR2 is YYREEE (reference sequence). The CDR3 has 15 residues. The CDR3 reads CASSSSGSSYNEQFF. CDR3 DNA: TGTGCCAGCAGCAGTAGCGGGAGCTCCTACAATGAGCAGTTCTTC.

The CDR3 here is CASSEGVGTDTQYF. The DNA of the CDR3 is TGTGCCAGCAGCGAAGGGGTAGGCACAGATACGCAGTATTTT. The chain links TRBV9 to TRBJ2-3; D might be TRBD1 (5 bases). Germline CDR1 is SGDLS and CDR2 is YYNGEE. V was trimmed by 3 bases and J by 1 base, leaving 9 bases between them. CDR3 length equals 14 residues.

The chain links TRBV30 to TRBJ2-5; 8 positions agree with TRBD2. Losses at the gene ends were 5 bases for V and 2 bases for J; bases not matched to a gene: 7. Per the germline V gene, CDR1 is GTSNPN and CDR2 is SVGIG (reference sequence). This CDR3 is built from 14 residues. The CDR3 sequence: CAWLAAGVQETQYF. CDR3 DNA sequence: TGTGCCTGGTTGGCAGCGGGAGTTCAAGAGACCCAGTACTTC.

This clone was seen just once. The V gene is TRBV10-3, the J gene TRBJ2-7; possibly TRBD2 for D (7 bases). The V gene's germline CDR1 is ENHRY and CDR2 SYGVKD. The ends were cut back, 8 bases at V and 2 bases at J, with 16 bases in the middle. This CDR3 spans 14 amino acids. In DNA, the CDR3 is TGTGCCATCGGGAGGGGGGAAGGGGCCTACGAGCAGTACTTC. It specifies CAIGRGEGAYEQYF.

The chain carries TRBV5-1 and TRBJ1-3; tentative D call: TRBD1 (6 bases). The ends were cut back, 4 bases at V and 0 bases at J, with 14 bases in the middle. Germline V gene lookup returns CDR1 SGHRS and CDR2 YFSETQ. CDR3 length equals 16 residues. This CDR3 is CASSRGGAVSGNTIYF. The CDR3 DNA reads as TGCGCCAGCAGCCGCGGGGGCGCCGTCTCTGGAAACACCATATATTTT.

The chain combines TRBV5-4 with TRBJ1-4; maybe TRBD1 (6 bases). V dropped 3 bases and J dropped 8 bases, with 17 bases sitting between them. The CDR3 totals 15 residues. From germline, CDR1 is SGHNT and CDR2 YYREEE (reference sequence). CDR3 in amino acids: CASSSYTGLEEKLFF. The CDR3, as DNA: TGTGCCAGCAGCTCCTATACAGGGCTGGAGGAAAAACTGTTTTTT. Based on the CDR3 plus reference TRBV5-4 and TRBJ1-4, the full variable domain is ETGVTQSPTHLIKTRGQQVTLRCSSQSGHNTVSWYQQALGQGPQFIFQYYREEENGRGNFPPRFSGLQFPNYSSELNVNALELDDSALYLCASSSYTGLEEKLFFGSGTQLSVL.

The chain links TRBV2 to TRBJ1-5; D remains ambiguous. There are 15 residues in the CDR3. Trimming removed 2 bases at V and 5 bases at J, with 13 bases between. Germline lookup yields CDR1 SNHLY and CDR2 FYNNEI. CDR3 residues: CASSERPGLDQPQHF. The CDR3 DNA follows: TGTGCCAGCAGTGAACGCCCAGGCCTTGATCAGCCCCAGCATTTT.

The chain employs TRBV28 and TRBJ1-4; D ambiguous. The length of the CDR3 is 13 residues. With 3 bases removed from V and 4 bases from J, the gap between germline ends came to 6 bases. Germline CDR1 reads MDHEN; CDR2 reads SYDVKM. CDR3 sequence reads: CASSLAGNEKLFF. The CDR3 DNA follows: TGTGCCAGCAGTTTGGCGGGTAATGAAAAACTGTTTTTT.

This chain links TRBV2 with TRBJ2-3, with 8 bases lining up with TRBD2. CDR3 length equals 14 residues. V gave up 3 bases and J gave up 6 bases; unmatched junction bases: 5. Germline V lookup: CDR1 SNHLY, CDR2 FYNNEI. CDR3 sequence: CASSELPSGDTQYF. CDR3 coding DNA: TGTGCCAGCAGTGAGCTACCTAGCGGGGATACGCAGTATTTT.

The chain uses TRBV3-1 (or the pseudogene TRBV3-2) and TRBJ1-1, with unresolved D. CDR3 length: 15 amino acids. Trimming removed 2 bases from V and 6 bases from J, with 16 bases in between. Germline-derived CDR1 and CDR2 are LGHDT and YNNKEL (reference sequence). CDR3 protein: CASSQPGQRGSEAFF. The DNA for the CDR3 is TGTGCCAGCAGCCAACCGGGTCAACGGGGATCTGAAGCTTTCTTT.

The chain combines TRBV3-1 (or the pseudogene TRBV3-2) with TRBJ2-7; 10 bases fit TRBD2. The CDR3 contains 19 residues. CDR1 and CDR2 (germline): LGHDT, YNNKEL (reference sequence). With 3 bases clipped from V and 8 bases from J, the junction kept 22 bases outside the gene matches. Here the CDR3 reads CASSQVFVKREGPRDKQYF. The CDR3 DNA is TGTGCCAGCAGCCAGGTGTTCGTAAAGCGGGAGGGTCCTCGGGACAAGCAGTACTTC.

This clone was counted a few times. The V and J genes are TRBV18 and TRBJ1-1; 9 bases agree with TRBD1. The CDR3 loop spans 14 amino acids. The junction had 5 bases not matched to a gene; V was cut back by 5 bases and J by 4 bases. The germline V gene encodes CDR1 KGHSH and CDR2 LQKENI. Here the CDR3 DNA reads TGTGCCAGCTCAAGACAGGGGGGGTCCACTGAAGCTTTCTTT. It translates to CASSRQGGSTEAFF.

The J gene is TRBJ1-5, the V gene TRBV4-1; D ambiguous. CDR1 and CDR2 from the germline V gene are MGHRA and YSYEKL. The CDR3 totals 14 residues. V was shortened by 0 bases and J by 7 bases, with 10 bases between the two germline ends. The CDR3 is CASSQETRPQPQHF. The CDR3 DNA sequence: TGCGCCAGCAGCCAAGAGACGAGGCCCCAGCCCCAGCATTTT.

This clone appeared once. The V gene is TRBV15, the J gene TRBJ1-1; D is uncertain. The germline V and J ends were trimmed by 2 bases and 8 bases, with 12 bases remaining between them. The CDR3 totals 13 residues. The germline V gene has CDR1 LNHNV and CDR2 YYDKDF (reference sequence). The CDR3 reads CATSRRERYEAFF. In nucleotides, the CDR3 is TGTGCCACCAGCAGAAGGGAGAGATACGAAGCTTTCTTT.

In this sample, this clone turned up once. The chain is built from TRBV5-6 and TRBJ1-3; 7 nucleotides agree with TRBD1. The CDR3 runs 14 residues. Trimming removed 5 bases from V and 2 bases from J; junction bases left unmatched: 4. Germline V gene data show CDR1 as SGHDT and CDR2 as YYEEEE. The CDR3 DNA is TGTGCCAGCAGTTACGACAGGGCTGGAAACACCATATATTTT. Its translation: CASSYDRAGNTIYF.

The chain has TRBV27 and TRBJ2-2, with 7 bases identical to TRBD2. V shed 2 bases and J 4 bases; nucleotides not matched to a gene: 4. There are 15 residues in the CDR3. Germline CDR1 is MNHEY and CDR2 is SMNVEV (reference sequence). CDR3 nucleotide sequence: TGTGCCAGCAGTTTAGCGGGAGCCCCCACCGGGGAGCTGTTTTTT. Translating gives CASSLAGAPTGELFF.

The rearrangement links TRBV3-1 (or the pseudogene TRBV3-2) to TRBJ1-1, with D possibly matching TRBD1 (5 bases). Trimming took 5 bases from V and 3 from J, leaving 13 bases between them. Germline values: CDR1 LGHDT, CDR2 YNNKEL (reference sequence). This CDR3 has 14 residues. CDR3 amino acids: CASSSQGGDTEAFF. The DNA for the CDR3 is TGTGCCAGCAGCTCGCAGGGCGGAGACACTGAAGCTTTCTTT.

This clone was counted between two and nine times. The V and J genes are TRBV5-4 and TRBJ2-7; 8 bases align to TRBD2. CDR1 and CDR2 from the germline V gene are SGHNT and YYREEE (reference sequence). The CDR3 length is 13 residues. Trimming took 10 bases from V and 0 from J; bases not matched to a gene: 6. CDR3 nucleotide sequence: TGTGCCTGGCTGAGCGGGAGCTCCTACGAGCAGTACTTC. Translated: CAWLSGSSYEQYF.

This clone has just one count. CDR3 region: CASSVDQGSPLHF. For the CDR3, the DNA is TGCGCCAGCAGCGTAGACCAGGGTTCACCCCTCCACTTT. V and J are TRBV5-1 and TRBJ1-6; tentatively, D is TRBD1 (5 bases). The ends were cut back, 4 bases at V and 9 bases at J, with 11 bases in the middle. The germline gives CDR1 SGHRS, CDR2 YFSETQ. This CDR3 comprises 13 residues. Full variable domain (outside the CDR3, taken from reference TRBV5-1 and TRBJ1-6): KAGVTQTPRYLIKTRGQQVTLSCSPISGHRSVSWYQQTPGQGLQFLFEYFSETQRNKGNFPGRFSGRQFSNSRSEMNVSTLELGDSALYLCASSVDQGSPLHFGNGTRLTVT.

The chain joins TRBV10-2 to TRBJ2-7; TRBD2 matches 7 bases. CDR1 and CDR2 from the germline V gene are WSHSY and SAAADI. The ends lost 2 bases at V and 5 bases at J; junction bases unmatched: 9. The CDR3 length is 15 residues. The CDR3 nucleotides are TGCGCCAGCAGTGAGAAGGGGCGGGGGTTCCACGAGCAGTACTTC. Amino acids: CASSEKGRGFHEQYF.